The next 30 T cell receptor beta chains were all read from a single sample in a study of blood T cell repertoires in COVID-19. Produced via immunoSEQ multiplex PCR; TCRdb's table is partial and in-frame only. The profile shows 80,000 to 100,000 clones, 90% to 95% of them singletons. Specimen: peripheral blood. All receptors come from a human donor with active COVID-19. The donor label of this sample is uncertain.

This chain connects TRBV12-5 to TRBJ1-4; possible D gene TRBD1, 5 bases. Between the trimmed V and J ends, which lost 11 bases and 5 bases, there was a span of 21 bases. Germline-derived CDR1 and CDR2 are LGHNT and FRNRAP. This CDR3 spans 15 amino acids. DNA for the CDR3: TGTGCTGAAGGGGCCCCTGGCAGGGTGAATGAAAAACTGTTTTTT. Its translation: CAEGAPGRVNEKLFF.

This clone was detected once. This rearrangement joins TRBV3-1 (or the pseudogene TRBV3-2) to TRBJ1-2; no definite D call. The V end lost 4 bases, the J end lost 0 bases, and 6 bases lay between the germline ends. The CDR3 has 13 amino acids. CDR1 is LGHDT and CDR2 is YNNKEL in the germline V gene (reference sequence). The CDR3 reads CASSRQTNYGYTF. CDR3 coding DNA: TGTGCCAGCAGCCGACAAACTAACTATGGCTACACCTTC.

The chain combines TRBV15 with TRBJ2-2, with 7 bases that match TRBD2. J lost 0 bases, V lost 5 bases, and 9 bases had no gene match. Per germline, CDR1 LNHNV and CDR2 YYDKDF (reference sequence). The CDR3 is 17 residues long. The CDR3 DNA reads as TGTGCCACCAGCCCTAGCGGATGGCGGCCGAACACCGGGGAGCTGTTTTTT. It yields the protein CATSPSGWRPNTGELFF.

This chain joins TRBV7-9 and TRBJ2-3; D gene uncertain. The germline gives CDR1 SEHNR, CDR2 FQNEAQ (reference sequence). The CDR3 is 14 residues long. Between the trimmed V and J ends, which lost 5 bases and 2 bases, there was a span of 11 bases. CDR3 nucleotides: TGTGCCAGCAGCCCCGGTATAAACACAGATACGCAGTATTTT. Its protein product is CASSPGINTDTQYF.

This chain's CDR3 is CASSEGPQGSNQPQHF. CDR3 nucleotide sequence: TGTGCCAGCAGTGAGGGTCCCCAGGGGAGCAATCAGCCCCAGCATTTT. The rearrangement uses TRBV6-4 and TRBJ1-5; D is possibly TRBD1 (6 bases). Germline V lookup: CDR1 MRHNA, CDR2 SNTAGT. The CDR3 spans 16 residues. Between the trimmed V and J ends, which lost 3 bases and 1 base, there was a span of 13 bases.

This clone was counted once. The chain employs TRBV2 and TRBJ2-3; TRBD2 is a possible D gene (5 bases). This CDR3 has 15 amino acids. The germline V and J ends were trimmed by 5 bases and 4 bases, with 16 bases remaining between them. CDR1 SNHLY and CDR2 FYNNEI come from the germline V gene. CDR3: CASSSTAVGADTQYF. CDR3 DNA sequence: TGTGCCAGCAGTTCCACAGCGGTGGGCGCAGATACGCAGTATTTT.

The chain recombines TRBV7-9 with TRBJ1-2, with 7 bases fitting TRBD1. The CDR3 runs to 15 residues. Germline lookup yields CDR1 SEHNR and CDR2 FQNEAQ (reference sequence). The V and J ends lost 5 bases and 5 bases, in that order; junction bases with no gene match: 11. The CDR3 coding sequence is TGTGCCAGCAGCCTACAGGGGACCGCAGGGTATGGCTACACCTTC. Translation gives CASSLQGTAGYGYTF.

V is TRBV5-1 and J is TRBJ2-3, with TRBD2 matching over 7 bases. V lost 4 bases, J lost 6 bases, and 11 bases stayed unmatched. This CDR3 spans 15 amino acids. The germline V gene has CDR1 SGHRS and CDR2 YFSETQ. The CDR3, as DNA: TGCGCCAGCAGCGCCACGGGAGGATCAGCGGATACGCAGTATTTT. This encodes CASSATGGSADTQYF. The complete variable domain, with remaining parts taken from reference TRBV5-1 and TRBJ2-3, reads KAGVTQTPRYLIKTRGQQVTLSCSPISGHRSVSWYQQTPGQGLQFLFEYFSETQRNKGNFPGRFSGRQFSNSRSEMNVSTLELGDSALYLCASSATGGSADTQYFGPGTRLTVL.

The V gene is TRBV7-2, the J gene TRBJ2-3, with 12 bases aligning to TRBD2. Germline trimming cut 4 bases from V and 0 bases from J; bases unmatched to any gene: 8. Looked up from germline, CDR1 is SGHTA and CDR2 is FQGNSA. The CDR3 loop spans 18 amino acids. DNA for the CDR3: TGTGCCAGCAGCTCCGGACTAGCGGGAACCAGAAGCACAGATACGCAGTATTTT. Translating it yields CASSSGLAGTRSTDTQYF.

CDR3 region: CASSQPGLAGETQYF. Written as DNA, the CDR3 is TGTGCCAGCAGCCAGCCGGGACTAGCGGGAGAGACCCAGTACTTC. The chain links TRBV5-6 to TRBJ2-5, with 12 bases lining up with TRBD2. Germline CDR1 SGHDT, CDR2 YYEEEE. This CDR3 is built from 15 residues. J was trimmed by 4 bases and V by 4 bases; bases with no gene match: 5. Full variable domain (missing parts from reference TRBV5-6 and TRBJ2-5): DAGVTQSPTHLIKTRGQQVTLRCSPKSGHDTVSWYQQALGQGPQFIFQYYEEEERQRGNFPDRFSGHQFPNYSSELNVNALLLGDSALYLCASSQPGLAGETQYFGPGTRLLVL.

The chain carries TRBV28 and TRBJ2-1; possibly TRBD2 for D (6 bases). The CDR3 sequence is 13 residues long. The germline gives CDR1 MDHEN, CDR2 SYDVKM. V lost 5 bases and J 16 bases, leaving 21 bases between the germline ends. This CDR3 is CASSRGIADPHFF. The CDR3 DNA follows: TGTGCCAGCAGTAGAGGTATAGCGGACCCACATTTCTTC.

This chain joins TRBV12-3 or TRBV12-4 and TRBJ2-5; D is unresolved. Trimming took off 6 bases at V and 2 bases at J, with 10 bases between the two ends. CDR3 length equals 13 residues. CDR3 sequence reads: CASREAWQETQYF. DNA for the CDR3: TGTGCCAGCAGGGAAGCGTGGCAAGAGACCCAGTACTTC.

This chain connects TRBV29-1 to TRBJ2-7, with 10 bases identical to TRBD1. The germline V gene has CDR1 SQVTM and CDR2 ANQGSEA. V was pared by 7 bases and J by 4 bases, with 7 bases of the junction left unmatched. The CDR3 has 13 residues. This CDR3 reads CSAGDRGNYEQYF. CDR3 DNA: TGCAGCGCCGGGGACAGGGGTAATTACGAGCAGTACTTC.

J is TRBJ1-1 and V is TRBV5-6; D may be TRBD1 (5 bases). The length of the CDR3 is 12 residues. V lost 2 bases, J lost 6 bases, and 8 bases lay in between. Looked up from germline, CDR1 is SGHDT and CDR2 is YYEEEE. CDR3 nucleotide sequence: TGTGCCAGCAGCTTTGGGGGGGCTGAAGCTTTCTTT. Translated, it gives CASSFGGAEAFF.

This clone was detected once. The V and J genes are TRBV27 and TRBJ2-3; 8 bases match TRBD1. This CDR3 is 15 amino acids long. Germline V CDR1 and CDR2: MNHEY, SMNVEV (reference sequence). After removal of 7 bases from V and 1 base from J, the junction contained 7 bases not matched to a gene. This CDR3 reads CASNPADRGTDTQYF. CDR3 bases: TGTGCCAGCAACCCGGCGGACAGGGGCACAGATACGCAGTATTTT.

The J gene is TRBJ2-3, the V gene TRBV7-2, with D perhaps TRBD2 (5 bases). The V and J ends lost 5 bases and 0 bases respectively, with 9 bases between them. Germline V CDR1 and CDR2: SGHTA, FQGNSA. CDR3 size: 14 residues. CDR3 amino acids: CASSELGSTDTQYF. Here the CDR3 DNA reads TGTGCCAGCAGCGAACTAGGGAGCACAGATACGCAGTATTTT.

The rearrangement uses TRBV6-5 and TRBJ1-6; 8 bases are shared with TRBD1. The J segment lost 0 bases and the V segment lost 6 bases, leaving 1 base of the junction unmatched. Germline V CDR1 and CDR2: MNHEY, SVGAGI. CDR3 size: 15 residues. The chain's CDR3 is CASRTGGSYNSPLHF. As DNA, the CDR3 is TGTGCCAGCAGAACAGGGGGCTCCTATAATTCACCCCTCCACTTT.

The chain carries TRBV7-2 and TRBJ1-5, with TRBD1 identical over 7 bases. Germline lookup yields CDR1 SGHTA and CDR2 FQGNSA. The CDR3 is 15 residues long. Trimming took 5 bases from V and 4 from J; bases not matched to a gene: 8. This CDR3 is CASSITGQKNQPQHF. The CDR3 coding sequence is TGTGCCAGCAGCATTACGGGACAGAAGAATCAGCCCCAGCATTTT.

CDR3 nucleotide sequence: TGCAGCGGGGAGACACAACAATATGGCTACACCTTC. This codes for CSGETQQYGYTF. The chain links TRBV29-1 to TRBJ1-2, with D uncertain. CDR3 size: 12 residues. Germline values: CDR1 SQVTM, CDR2 ANQGSEA. V was shortened by 7 bases and J by 5 bases, with 14 bases between the two germline ends. The full variable domain, its missing parts supplied by reference TRBV29-1 and TRBJ1-2, is SAVISQKPSRDICQRGTSLTIQCQVDSQVTMMFWYRQQPGQSLTLIATANQGSEATYESGFVIDKFPISRPNLTFSTLTVSNMSPEDSSIYLCSGETQQYGYTFGSGTRLTVV.

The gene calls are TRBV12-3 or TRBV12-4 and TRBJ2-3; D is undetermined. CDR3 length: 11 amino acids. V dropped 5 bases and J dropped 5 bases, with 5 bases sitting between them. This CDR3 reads CASSPIDTQYF. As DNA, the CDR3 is TGTGCCAGCAGTCCCATAGATACGCAGTATTTT.

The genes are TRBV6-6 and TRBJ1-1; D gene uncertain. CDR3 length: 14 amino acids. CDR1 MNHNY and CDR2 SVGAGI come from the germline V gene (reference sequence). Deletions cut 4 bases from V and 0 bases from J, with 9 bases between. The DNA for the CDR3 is TGTGCCAGCAGTTTTGACGGGGTGAACACTGAAGCTTTCTTT. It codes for CASSFDGVNTEAFF.

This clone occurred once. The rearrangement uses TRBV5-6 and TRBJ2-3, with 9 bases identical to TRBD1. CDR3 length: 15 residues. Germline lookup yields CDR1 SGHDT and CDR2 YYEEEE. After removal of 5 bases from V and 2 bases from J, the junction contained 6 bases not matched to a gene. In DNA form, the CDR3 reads TGTGCCAGCAGTAACGGGGACAGGGACACAGATACGCAGTATTTT. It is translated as CASSNGDRDTDTQYF. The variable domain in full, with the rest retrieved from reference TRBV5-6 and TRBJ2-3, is DAGVTQSPTHLIKTRGQQVTLRCSPKSGHDTVSWYQQALGQGPQFIFQYYEEEERQRGNFPDRFSGHQFPNYSSELNVNALLLGDSALYLCASSNGDRDTDTQYFGPGTRLTVL.

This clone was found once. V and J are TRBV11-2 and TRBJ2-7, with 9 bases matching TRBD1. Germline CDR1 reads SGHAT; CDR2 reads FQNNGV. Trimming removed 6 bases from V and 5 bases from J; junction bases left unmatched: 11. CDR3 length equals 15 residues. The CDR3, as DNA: TGTGCCAGCAGACGAGCGGGACAGGGCAGAAACGAGCAGTACTTC. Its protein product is CASRRAGQGRNEQYF.

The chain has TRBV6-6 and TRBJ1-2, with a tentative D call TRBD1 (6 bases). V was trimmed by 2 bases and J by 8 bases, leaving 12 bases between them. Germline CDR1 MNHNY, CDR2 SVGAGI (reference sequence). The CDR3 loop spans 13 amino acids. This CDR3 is CASSYVADRGYTF. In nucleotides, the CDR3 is TGTGCCAGCAGTTACGTGGCAGACAGGGGCTACACCTTC.

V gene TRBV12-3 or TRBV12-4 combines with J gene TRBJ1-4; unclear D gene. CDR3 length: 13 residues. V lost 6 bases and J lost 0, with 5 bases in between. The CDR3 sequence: CASSYATNEKLFF. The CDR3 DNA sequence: TGTGCCAGCAGCTACGCAACTAATGAAAAACTGTTTTTT.

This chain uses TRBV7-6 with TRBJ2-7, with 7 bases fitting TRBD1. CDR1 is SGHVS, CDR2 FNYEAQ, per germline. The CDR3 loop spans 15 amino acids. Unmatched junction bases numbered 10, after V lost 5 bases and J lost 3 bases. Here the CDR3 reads CASSDRAPISYEQYF. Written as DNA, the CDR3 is TGTGCCAGCAGCGACAGGGCCCCCATAAGCTACGAGCAGTACTTC.

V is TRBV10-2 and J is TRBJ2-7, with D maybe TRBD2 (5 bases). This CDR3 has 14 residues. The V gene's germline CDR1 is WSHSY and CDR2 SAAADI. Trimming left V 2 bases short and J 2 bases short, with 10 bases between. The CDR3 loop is CASSEGRAPYEQYF. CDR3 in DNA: TGCGCCAGCAGTGAGGGGCGGGCACCCTACGAGCAGTACTTC.

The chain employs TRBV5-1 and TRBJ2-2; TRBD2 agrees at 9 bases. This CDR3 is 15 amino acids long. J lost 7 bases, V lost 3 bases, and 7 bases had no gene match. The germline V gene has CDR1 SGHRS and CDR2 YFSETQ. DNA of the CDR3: TGCGCCAGCAGCTCGGGTAGCGGGAGTTTCGGGGAGCTGTTTTTT. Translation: CASSSGSGSFGELFF.

This CDR3 reads CASSTRRVSEQFF. Here the CDR3 DNA reads TGTGCCAGCAGTACCCGGCGGGTTTCGGAGCAGTTCTTC. V usage is TRBV6-5 and J usage is TRBJ2-1, with D perhaps matching TRBD2 (5 bases). Trimming cost V 5 bases and J 10 bases, with 15 bases left between them. Germline assignment: CDR1 MNHEY and CDR2 SVGAGI. This CDR3 has 13 residues.

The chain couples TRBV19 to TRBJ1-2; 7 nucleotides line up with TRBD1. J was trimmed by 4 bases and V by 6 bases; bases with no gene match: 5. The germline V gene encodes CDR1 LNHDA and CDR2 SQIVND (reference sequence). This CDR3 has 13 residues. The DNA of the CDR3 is TGTGCCAGTAGGACCACAGGGGTCTATGGCTACACCTTC. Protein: CASRTTGVYGYTF. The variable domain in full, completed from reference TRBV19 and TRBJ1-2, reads DGGITQSPKYLFRKEGQNVTLSCEQNLNHDAMYWYRQDPGQGLRLIYYSQIVNDFQKGDIAEGYSVSREKKESFPLTVTSAQKNPTAFYLCASRTTGVYGYTFGSGTRLTVV.